Below are 29 T cell receptor beta chains sequenced from a single sample in a study of T-cell reconstitution after alpha-beta-depleted transplantation in children. Unique molecular identifiers were built into the TCRbeta library. One entry per CDR3 protein results from TCRdb running MiXCR on the PCR reads. This sample has about 250,000 distinct CDR3 sequences, with about 24% found just once. This specimen consisted of PBMCs, mostly from graft donor cells, obtained 360 days after TCRalphabeta/CD19-depleted stem cell transplant. These receptors were taken from a female patient aged 2 to 10 who had a stem cell transplant for congenital amegakaryocytic thrombocytopenia, so the T cells may come from the graft donor.

This clonotype was counted only a few times. The genes are TRBV4-1 and TRBJ2-3; D gene unclear. CDR3 length: 18 amino acids. V was pared by 0 bases and J by 2 bases, with 18 bases between. Germline CDR1 MGHRA, CDR2 YSYEKL. CDR3 sequence (DNA): TGCGCCAGCAGCCAAGATTCTCGCTCCTGGGCCCTCACAGATACGCAGTATTTT. This gives the protein CASSQDSRSWALTDTQYF.

This clonotype was counted ten times or more. V is TRBV4-1 and J is TRBJ2-7, with 7 bases fitting TRBD1. The ends lost 1 base at V and 4 bases at J; junction bases unmatched: 4. The CDR3 contains 14 residues. Germline V gene sequence: CDR1 MGHRA, CDR2 YSYEKL. The CDR3: CASSQAARGYEQYF. The CDR3 coding sequence is TGCGCCAGCAGCCAAGCGGCCAGGGGGTACGAGCAGTACTTC.

V is TRBV12-3 or TRBV12-4 and J is TRBJ1-2; D may be TRBD1 (6 bases). The CDR3 covers 16 residues. Trimming left V 5 bases short and J 5 bases short, with 21 bases between. CDR3 nucleotides: TGTGCCAGCAGTCCTCCCCCAAGGGGGATCGGGTATGGCTACACCTTC. Translating it yields CASSPPPRGIGYGYTF.

This clonotype has only a few counts. This chain connects TRBV20-1 to TRBJ2-7; tentatively, D is TRBD2 (5 bases). The length of the CDR3 is 12 residues. Trimming pared 5 bases from V and 3 bases from J, leaving 11 bases between. Germline lookup yields CDR1 DFQATT and CDR2 SNEGSKA (reference sequence). The CDR3 protein is CSAQDWYYEQYF. The DNA for the CDR3 is TGCAGTGCTCAGGACTGGTACTACGAGCAGTACTTC.

This chain connects TRBV3-1 to TRBJ2-1; no reliable D call. V was clipped by 8 bases and J by 4 bases, with 12 bases between them. The CDR3 extends over 13 amino acids. Per the germline V gene, CDR1 is LGHDT and CDR2 is YNNKEL (reference sequence). As DNA, the CDR3 is TGTGCCAGCTCAAAGCCCGGGTACAATGAGCAGTTCTTC. It codes for CASSKPGYNEQFF.

The chain couples TRBV20-1 to TRBJ2-2; D uncertain. Per the germline V gene, CDR1 is DFQATT and CDR2 is SNEGSKA (reference sequence). There are 13 residues in the CDR3. V dropped 5 bases and J dropped 6 bases, with 13 bases sitting between them. DNA for the CDR3: TGCAGTGCTCGGGTACCCTTCTCCGGGGAGCTGTTTTTT. Translated, it gives CSARVPFSGELFF.

This CDR3 is CASSYGGNYGYTF. In DNA form, the CDR3 reads TGTGCCAGCAGTTACGGGGGGAACTATGGCTACACCTTC. The chain joins TRBV6-5 to TRBJ1-2, with D possibly TRBD1 on 5 matching bases. V lost 2 bases, J lost 2 bases, and 6 bases lay in between. The CDR3 has 13 amino acids. Per the germline V gene, CDR1 is MNHEY and CDR2 is SVGAGI.

At least ten counts were recorded for this clonotype. This chain connects TRBV20-1 to TRBJ1-6, with TRBD1 matching 8 bases. CDR3 size: 16 residues. Germline V gene data show CDR1 as DFQATT and CDR2 as SNEGSKA (reference sequence). V lost 5 bases to trimming and J lost 4 bases; unmatched junction nucleotides: 10. The CDR3 is CSASRTGSKYNSPLHF. Here the CDR3 DNA reads TGCAGTGCTTCAAGGACAGGGAGTAAATATAATTCACCCCTCCACTTT.

This clonotype was seen at least ten times. The chain has TRBV2 and TRBJ2-6; D might be TRBD1 (6 bases). Germline V gene data show CDR1 as SNHLY and CDR2 as FYNNEI. This CDR3 contains 16 residues. Deletions cut 6 bases from V and 0 bases from J, with 12 bases between. CDR3 residues: CASRQDSTSGANVLTF. CDR3 DNA: TGTGCCAGCAGGCAGGACAGTACCTCTGGGGCCAACGTCCTGACTTTC.

The genes are TRBV6-1 and TRBJ1-1; 8 bases are shared with TRBD1. The junction had 10 bases not matched to a gene; V was cut back by 6 bases and J by 1 base. From germline, CDR1 is MNHNS and CDR2 SASEGT. The CDR3 contains 16 residues. CDR3 bases: TGTGCCAGCAGCCTACGCCCGGGGACAGGGAACACTGAAGCTTTCTTT. Protein product: CASSLRPGTGNTEAFF.

This clonotype was observed a handful of times. The chain carries TRBV7-9 and TRBJ1-2; D unclear. The germline V and J ends were trimmed by 1 base and 0 bases, with 9 bases remaining between them. CDR3 length equals 15 residues. Germline CDR1 and CDR2: SEHNR and FQNEAQ (reference sequence). CDR3 DNA sequence: TGTGCCAGCAGCTTAGAGCCAGGACCTAACTATGGCTACACCTTC. Translated, it gives CASSLEPGPNYGYTF.

CDR3 DNA: TGCAGTGCTAGAGCGGCGGGAGGGGTGGAGACCCAGTACTTC. Translating gives CSARAAGGVETQYF. The rearrangement links TRBV20-1 to TRBJ2-5, with 9 bases matching TRBD2. CDR3 length: 14 residues. After removal of 1 base from V and 5 bases from J, the junction contained 5 bases not matched to a gene. Germline values: CDR1 DFQATT, CDR2 SNEGSKA (reference sequence).

This sequence joins TRBV9 and TRBJ2-1; 13 bases agree with TRBD2. V lost 0 bases, J lost 4 bases, and 19 bases stayed unmatched. The V gene's germline CDR1 is SGDLS and CDR2 YYNGEE. This CDR3 spans 22 amino acids. Here the CDR3 reads CASSVGGGTHTSGRAGYNEQFF. The DNA for the CDR3 is TGTGCCAGCAGCGTAGGGGGAGGGACGCATACTAGCGGGAGGGCCGGATACAATGAGCAGTTCTTC. The full variable domain, rest sourced from reference TRBV9 and TRBJ2-1, is DSGVTQTPKHLITATGQRVTLRCSPRSGDLSVYWYQQSLDQGLQFLIQYYNGEERAKGNILERFSAQQFPDLHSELNLSSLELGDSALYFCASSVGGGTHTSGRAGYNEQFFGPGTRLTVL.

In its sample, this clonotype was seen a few times. This sequence joins TRBV11-2 and TRBJ1-1, with D possibly being TRBD1 (5 bases). This CDR3 spans 14 amino acids. Germline V CDR1 and CDR2: SGHAT, FQNNGV. V lost 5 bases to trimming and J lost 0 bases, with 10 bases between them. CDR3 region: CASSKGRLNTEAFF. CDR3 nucleotide sequence: TGTGCCAGCAGCAAGGGGAGGTTGAACACTGAAGCTTTCTTT.

This clonotype was counted between two and nine times. The chain recombines TRBV28 with TRBJ2-6, with TRBD1 matching 8 bases. V was clipped by 7 bases and J by 1 base; unmatched bases: 9. Germline V CDR1 and CDR2: MDHEN, SYDVKM. The CDR3 length is 17 residues. The CDR3 is CASNRMQGASGANVLTF. The CDR3 nucleotides are TGTGCCAGCAACCGCATGCAGGGGGCGTCTGGGGCCAACGTCCTGACTTTC.

This clonotype was recorded at least ten times. The gene calls are TRBV18 and TRBJ2-3, with 7 bases identical to TRBD2. Germline V lookup: CDR1 KGHSH, CDR2 LQKENI. V trimming: 0 bases; J trimming: 10 bases; junction bases outside the gene matches: 10. CDR3 size: 15 residues. The CDR3 DNA is TGTGCCAGCTCACCACCGGGGACTACGGGGCGCGCGCAGTATTTT. It encodes CASSPPGTTGRAQYF.

J is TRBJ2-7 and V is TRBV11-2, with D uncertain. The CDR3 runs 15 residues. Germline V gene data show CDR1 as SGHAT and CDR2 as FQNNGV. With 6 bases removed from V and 0 bases from J, the gap between germline ends came to 15 bases. The CDR3 region has the DNA TGTGCCAGCAGATCAACCCGGGTCCGCTCCTACGAGCAGTACTTC. It translates to CASRSTRVRSYEQYF.

The rearrangement uses TRBV12-3 or TRBV12-4 and TRBJ2-1; D is undetermined. The V gene lost 1 base and the J gene lost 2 bases, with 9 bases spanning the gap. This CDR3 region has 15 residues. CDR3: CASSLGDGAYNEQFF. The CDR3 DNA is TGTGCCAGCAGTTTAGGAGACGGTGCCTACAATGAGCAGTTCTTC.

This clonotype was observed many times. The chain combines TRBV7-2 with TRBJ2-1; D tentatively fits TRBD1 or TRBD2 (5 bases each). Germline CDR1 reads SGHTA; CDR2 reads FQGNSA. The V and J ends lost 5 bases and 7 bases respectively, with 12 bases between them. The CDR3 is made up of 13 amino acids. This CDR3 is CASSKRWGNEQFF. The CDR3 DNA sequence: TGTGCCAGCAGCAAAAGATGGGGGAATGAGCAGTTCTTC. The full variable domain, completed using reference TRBV7-2 and TRBJ2-1, is GAGVSQSPSNKVTEKGKDVELRCDPISGHTALYWYRQSLGQGLEFLIYFQGNSAPDKSGLPSDRFSAERTGGSVSTLTIQRTQQEDSAVYLCASSKRWGNEQFFGPGTRLTVL.

V gene TRBV5-5 combines with J gene TRBJ2-1; 8 bases match TRBD1. The V gene's germline CDR1 is SGHKS and CDR2 YYEKEE (reference sequence). This CDR3 has 16 amino acids. V shed 4 bases and J 3 bases; nucleotides not matched to a gene: 9. The CDR3 region has the DNA TGTGCCAGCAGCCTGGCGACAGGGGCGGTCTACAATGAGCAGTTCTTC. It specifies CASSLATGAVYNEQFF.

This clonotype was seen a few times. The J gene is TRBJ1-5, the V gene TRBV5-1, with unresolved D. Per the germline V gene, CDR1 is SGHRS and CDR2 is YFSETQ. V was shortened by 1 base and J by 2 bases, with 7 bases between the two germline ends. The CDR3 runs 14 residues. The CDR3 DNA follows: TGCGCCAGCAGCTTGTGGGGTGGCAATCAGCCCCAGCATTTT. Encoded protein: CASSLWGGNQPQHF.

The CDR3, as DNA: TGCAGTGCTAGAGATAAGGCGGCCCGTTGGGAGACCCAGTACTTC. Amino acids: CSARDKAARWETQYF. V is TRBV20-1 and J is TRBJ2-5; D gene unclear. This CDR3 contains 15 residues. The ends were cut back, 0 bases at V and 5 bases at J, with 16 bases in the middle. CDR1 and CDR2 from the germline V gene are DFQATT and SNEGSKA (reference sequence).

The chain employs TRBV7-2 and TRBJ2-1; 11 bases map to TRBD2. The J segment lost 9 bases and the V segment lost 1 base, leaving 8 bases of the junction unmatched. The CDR3 loop spans 16 amino acids. Germline lookup yields CDR1 SGHTA and CDR2 FQGNSA. The chain's CDR3 is CASSLELAGGRGEQFF. The CDR3 DNA reads TGTGCCAGCAGCTTAGAGCTAGCGGGAGGTCGGGGTGAGCAGTTCTTC.

This clonotype appeared a few times. This chain joins TRBV20-1 and TRBJ1-5, with a possible D match to TRBD1 (6 bases). V dropped 4 bases and J dropped 3 bases, with 10 bases sitting between them. Germline CDR1 and CDR2: DFQATT and SNEGSKA (reference sequence). This CDR3 is built from 13 residues. CDR3 region: CSATTGFNQPQHF. CDR3 coding DNA: TGCAGTGCTACTACAGGGTTCAATCAGCCCCAGCATTTT.

This clonotype was recorded a few times. V gene TRBV4-1 combines with J gene TRBJ2-7, with 8 bases lining up with TRBD1. CDR1 is MGHRA and CDR2 is YSYEKL in the germline V gene. V shed 2 bases, J shed 6 bases, and the junction held 12 bases outside the gene matches. This CDR3 is built from 16 residues. The CDR3 spells CASSQTRTGSVFEQYF. CDR3 in DNA: TGCGCCAGCAGCCAAACCCGGACAGGGTCTGTATTCGAGCAGTACTTC.

This clonotype has only a few counts. The chain links TRBV7-3 to TRBJ2-3; 9 nucleotides align to TRBD2. Germline V gene lookup returns CDR1 SGHTA and CDR2 FQGTGA. The CDR3 extends over 15 amino acids. With 5 bases clipped from V and 3 bases from J, the junction kept 6 bases outside the gene matches. The DNA for the CDR3 is TGTGCCAGCAGCGCGAGCGGGAGGCAGACAGATACGCAGTATTTT. Its protein product is CASSASGRQTDTQYF.

This clonotype has a handful of counts. The rearrangement joins TRBV5-8 to TRBJ2-3; 7 nucleotides match TRBD1. With V trimmed by 0 bases and J by 3 bases, 7 bases remained unmatched. Germline CDR1 SGHTS, CDR2 YDEGEE. The CDR3 is made up of 16 amino acids. CDR3 sequence (DNA): TGTGCCAGCAGCTTGGAAGGGGGCGTTGGTACAGATACGCAGTATTTT. It specifies CASSLEGGVGTDTQYF. The complete variable domain, with remaining parts taken from reference TRBV5-8 and TRBJ2-3, reads EAGVTQSPTHLIKTRGQQATLRCSPISGHTSVYWYQQALGLGLQFLLWYDEGEERNRGNFPPRFSGRQFPNYSSELNVNALELEDSALYLCASSLEGGVGTDTQYFGPGTRLTVL.

The chain has TRBV15 and TRBJ2-3; perhaps TRBD1 as D (5 bases). The V end was cut by 2 bases, the J end by 0 bases, with 15 bases between. Germline CDR1 reads LNHNV; CDR2 reads YYDKDF (reference sequence). The CDR3 extends over 17 amino acids. The CDR3 protein is CATSRRRQSASTDTQYF. The DNA for the CDR3 is TGTGCCACCAGCAGACGCCGACAGTCCGCTAGCACAGATACGCAGTATTTT.

In this sample, this clonotype turned up a few times. The rearrangement uses TRBV20-1 and TRBJ2-3, with 8 bases lining up with TRBD2. The junction had 5 bases not matched to a gene; V was cut back by 5 bases and J by 1 base. The CDR3 contains 14 residues. The germline CDR1 and CDR2 sequences are DFQATT and SNEGSKA (reference sequence). CDR3 residues: CSASLLAGTDTQYF. The CDR3 nucleotides read TGCAGTGCTTCCCTACTAGCGGGCACAGATACGCAGTATTTT.